Below, 32 T cell receptor beta chains from the same sample are listed, as sequenced in a study of T-cell reconstitution after alpha-beta-depleted transplantation in children. It was with unique molecular identifiers that the TCRbeta library was prepared. TCRdb recomputed calls from the PCR reads with MiXCR, one row per CDR3 protein. The table lists hundreds of thousands of distinct CDR3 sequences, about 12% of them singletons. The source material was PBMCs, sampled before TCRalphabeta/CD19-depleted stem cell transplant. These receptors were obtained from a girl aged 2 to 10 with congenital amegakaryocytic thrombocytopenia, due to receive a stem cell transplant.

Only a few counts were recorded for this clonotype. The chain has TRBV5-1 and TRBJ2-7, with D possibly being TRBD2 (5 bases). Trimming took 2 bases from V and 5 from J, leaving 20 bases between them. This CDR3 has 16 residues. Looked up from germline, CDR1 is SGHRS and CDR2 is YFSETQ. The CDR3, as DNA: TGCGCCAGCAGCTTCTTAGAGGGCGTACTGACGAACGAGCAGTACTTC. Its translation: CASSFLEGVLTNEQYF.

This clonotype has at least ten counts. The V and J genes are TRBV20-1 and TRBJ2-7, with 9 bases fitting TRBD1. Germline CDR1 is DFQATT and CDR2 is SNEGSKA (reference sequence). The CDR3 has 13 amino acids. J gave up 0 bases and V 6 bases, and 3 bases lay outside the gene matches. CDR3 nucleotide sequence: TGCAGTGCCCTGACAGGGGGCTCCTACGAGCAGTACTTC. It translates to CSALTGGSYEQYF.

Ten or more counts support this clonotype. Here the CDR3 DNA reads TGTGCCAGCAGTTTTGGGCGGTCCTTTCAAGAGACCCAGTACTTC. Translating gives CASSFGRSFQETQYF. This chain connects TRBV12-3 or TRBV12-4 to TRBJ2-5, with unresolved D. The CDR3 runs 15 residues. Trimming pared 3 bases from V and 2 bases from J, leaving 13 bases between.

This clonotype was counted ten times or more. The limits of the CDR3 on the DNA are not certain, so only TCRdb's listed CDR3 is given. J is TRBJ2-3 and V is TRBV4-2; the listed D gene, TRBD1, was not tested against the DNA. Germline V gene sequence: CDR1 LGHNA, CDR2 YNFKEQ. The CDR3 adds up to 16 amino acids, both ends counted. The CDR3 protein is CASSQDLSGPMDTQYF.

This clonotype has ten or more counts. The chain combines TRBV5-1 with TRBJ2-1; 7 bases fit TRBD1. Germline-derived CDR1 and CDR2 are SGHRS and YFSETQ. The V and J ends lost 4 bases and 3 bases, in that order; junction bases with no gene match: 7. The CDR3 has 15 amino acids. The CDR3 DNA reads TGCGCCAGCAGCGTAACTGGGACAGACTACAATGAGCAGTTCTTC. It encodes CASSVTGTDYNEQFF.

This clonotype has ten or more counts. The chain has TRBV28 and TRBJ2-5; TRBD2 might be the D (5 bases). The V end lost 6 bases, the J end lost 4 bases, and 15 bases lay between the germline ends. The CDR3 contains 14 residues. The germline V gene encodes CDR1 MDHEN and CDR2 SYDVKM. The DNA of the CDR3 is TGTGCCAGCAGGTCCCCCGGGCGGGCAGAGACCCAGTACTTC. Its protein product is CASRSPGRAETQYF.

This clonotype was seen a handful of times. This chain joins TRBV6-1 and TRBJ1-1; 8 bases fit TRBD1. The CDR3 totals 17 residues. Germline trimming cut 7 bases from V and 3 bases from J; bases unmatched to any gene: 16. CDR1 is MNHNS, CDR2 SASEGT, per germline. The CDR3 DNA sequence: TGTGCCAGCAAGCGAAACGGACAGGGCCGATGGGACACTGAAGCTTTCTTT. Protein: CASKRNGQGRWDTEAFF.

In this sample, this clonotype turned up many times. The genes are TRBV11-1 and TRBJ2-5; 11 bases align to TRBD2. The length of the CDR3 is 17 residues. V was clipped by 0 bases and J by 4 bases; unmatched bases: 7. Germline V CDR1 and CDR2: SGHAT, FQDESV (reference sequence). In DNA form, the CDR3 reads TGTGCCAGCAGCTTAGCGCCAGCCCTAGCGGGAGGAGAGACCCAGTACTTC. It codes for CASSLAPALAGGETQYF.

This clonotype was observed at least ten times. Germline and junction disagree at one end, which may indicate a read error. The V and J genes are TRBV5-1 and TRBJ2-1, with D tentatively TRBD2 (5 bases). This CDR3 has 16 residues. The germline gives CDR1 SGHRS, CDR2 YFSETQ. The CDR3 DNA reads as TGCGCCAGCAGTATCGTGGCAGTCGGGGTCTACGATGAGCAGTTCTTC. Translation: CASSIVAVGVYDEQFF.

This clonotype was counted ten times or more. The J gene is TRBJ1-2, the V gene TRBV20-1, with a weak D call TRBD1 (5 bases). From germline, CDR1 is DFQATT and CDR2 SNEGSKA (reference sequence). CDR3 length: 16 amino acids. The ends were cut back, 5 bases at V and 0 bases at J, with 19 bases in the middle. This chain's CDR3 is CSAFSTAPSPNYGYTF. CDR3 nucleotides: TGCAGTGCTTTTTCGACAGCCCCCTCGCCTAACTATGGCTACACCTTC.

This clonotype was observed a few times. V gene TRBV12-5 combines with J gene TRBJ2-5, with 7 bases that match TRBD1. V dropped 7 bases and J dropped 4; count of bases not matched to a gene: 15. This CDR3 spans 16 amino acids. In germline, CDR1 is LGHNT, CDR2 FRNRAP. The CDR3 spells CASAPQGLRVGETQYF. The CDR3 DNA reads TGTGCTAGTGCCCCACAGGGGTTAAGAGTCGGAGAGACCCAGTACTTC.

In its sample, this clonotype was seen a few times. The chain couples TRBV27 to TRBJ1-1, with D unresolved. Germline CDR1 and CDR2: MNHEY and SMNVEV (reference sequence). Trimming removed 5 bases at V and 3 bases at J, with 13 bases between. The CDR3 covers 14 residues. Here the CDR3 DNA reads TGTGCCAGCAGTCCCCGCCCAATCTACACTGAAGCTTTCTTT. This sequence encodes CASSPRPIYTEAFF.

The sample holds a few counts of this clonotype. The V gene is TRBV29-1, the J gene TRBJ1-1; D unclear. The CDR3 sequence is 12 residues long. Trimming removed 3 bases at V and 7 bases at J, with 12 bases between. Germline CDR1 SQVTM, CDR2 ANQGSEA. This CDR3 reads CSVDLGRGEAFF. CDR3 bases: TGCAGCGTTGATTTGGGGAGAGGTGAAGCTTTCTTT.

This clonotype has more than one count but fewer than ten. The chain links TRBV4-2 to TRBJ2-7; 8 bases agree with TRBD2. CDR3 size: 16 residues. CDR1 is LGHNA, CDR2 YNFKEQ, per germline. V lost 2 bases to trimming and J lost 6 bases; unmatched junction nucleotides: 12. The CDR3 is CASSQHLEREYLEQYF. As DNA, the CDR3 is TGTGCCAGCAGCCAACACCTCGAGCGGGAGTACCTCGAGCAGTACTTC.

This clonotype was recorded only once. Given a much more abundant clone one base away, this may be a read error. The chain uses TRBV11-2 and TRBJ2-1, with TRBD2 matching 9 bases. CDR1 and CDR2 (germline): SGHAT, FQNNGV. The length of the CDR3 is 14 residues. Trimming removed 3 bases from V and 6 bases from J; junction bases left unmatched: 3. The CDR3 loop reads CASSLLAGPNEQFF. CDR3 sequence (DNA): TGTGCCAGCAGCTTGCTAGCGGGGCCCAATGAGCAGTTCTTC.

This clonotype was counted many times. The V gene is TRBV5-5, the J gene TRBJ1-1, with D uncertain. The CDR3 totals 15 residues. Between the trimmed V and J ends, which lost 4 bases and 2 bases, there was a span of 15 bases. Germline CDR1 reads SGHKS; CDR2 reads YYEKEE (reference sequence). The CDR3 spells CASSQRGEINTEAFF. CDR3 DNA: TGTGCCAGCAGCCAGCGAGGAGAGATTAACACTGAAGCTTTCTTT. The complete variable domain, with remaining parts taken from reference TRBV5-5 and TRBJ1-1, reads DAGVTQSPTHLIKTRGQQVTLRCSPISGHKSVSWYQQVLGQGPQFIFQYYEKEERGRGNFPDRFSARQFPNYSSELNVNALLLGDSALYLCASSQRGEINTEAFFGQGTRLTVV.

This chain joins TRBV20-1 and TRBJ2-7; D is possibly TRBD2 (6 bases). CDR3 length: 11 amino acids. Germline assignment: CDR1 DFQATT and CDR2 SNEGSKA (reference sequence). CDR3: CTVGGPYEQYF. The DNA of the CDR3 is TGCACCGTGGGGGGTCCCTACGAGCAGTACTTC.

The rearrangement uses TRBV18 and TRBJ1-1, with 9 bases aligning to TRBD1. Germline V gives CDR1 KGHSH, CDR2 LQKENI. The CDR3 covers 14 residues. With V trimmed by 8 bases and J by 6 bases, 10 bases remained unmatched. The CDR3 reads CASRTGTGLAEAFF. The CDR3 bases are TGTGCCAGCAGAACCGGGACAGGGCTCGCTGAAGCTTTCTTT.

This clonotype occurred a few times. The chain carries TRBV29-1 and TRBJ2-1; a possible D gene is TRBD2 (6 bases). V shed 7 bases and J shed 3 bases, with 16 bases lying between them. The CDR3 length is 14 residues. Germline V gene data show CDR1 as SQVTM and CDR2 as ANQGSEA. Here the CDR3 DNA reads TGCAGCGCGGAAACTAGCTGGGTCTACAATGAGCAGTTCTTC. It translates to CSAETSWVYNEQFF.

This clonotype was seen ten or more times. This rearrangement joins TRBV27 to TRBJ1-2, with 9 bases aligning to TRBD1. Losses at the gene ends were 4 bases for V and 7 bases for J; bases not matched to a gene: 7. Germline loops: CDR1 MNHEY, CDR2 SMNVEV (reference sequence). CDR3 size: 14 residues. The CDR3 is CASSSRGQGLGYTF. The CDR3 DNA follows: TGTGCCAGCAGTTCAAGGGGACAGGGTCTTGGCTACACCTTC.

This clonotype was detected only a few times. The rearrangement joins TRBV7-8 to TRBJ2-2; D might be TRBD1 (5 bases). The CDR3 sequence is 15 residues long. Germline CDR1 is SGHVS and CDR2 is FQNEAQ. V gave up 1 base and J gave up 7 bases, with 13 bases separating them. CDR3 bases: TGTGCCAGCAGCTTAGGTCGGCAGGGCAGCGGGGAGCTGTTTTTT. This sequence encodes CASSLGRQGSGELFF.

The chain combines TRBV4-1 with TRBJ2-7; the D is unclear. CDR1 and CDR2 (germline): MGHRA, YSYEKL. The CDR3 has 15 residues. Trimming cost V 1 base and J 2 bases, with 12 bases left between them. The chain's CDR3 is CASSQASNSAYEQYF. For the CDR3, the DNA is TGCGCCAGCAGCCAAGCTAGTAACTCAGCCTACGAGCAGTACTTC.

This clonotype came up many times. The DNA for the CDR3 is TGCAGTGCTAGAGGATACGGGTCCGGGGAGCTGTTTTTT. Amino acid sequence: CSARGYGSGELFF. V is TRBV20-1 and J is TRBJ2-2; D uncertain. Trimming left V 1 base short and J 6 bases short, with 9 bases between. Germline CDR1 is DFQATT and CDR2 is SNEGSKA (reference sequence). The length of the CDR3 is 13 residues.

This clonotype came up once. The rearrangement joins TRBV12-3 or TRBV12-4 to TRBJ2-3; D is undetermined. Trimming stripped 5 bases from V and 2 bases from J, with 11 bases between. This CDR3 is built from 14 residues. DNA of the CDR3: TGTGCCAGCAGTAGGATCGGGTTCACAGATACGCAGTATTTT. Its translation is CASSRIGFTDTQYF.

V usage is TRBV27 and J usage is TRBJ2-1; TRBD2 matches at 9 bases. CDR1 MNHEY and CDR2 SMNVEV come from the germline V gene (reference sequence). The CDR3 is 14 amino acids. J was trimmed by 8 bases and V by 5 bases; bases with no gene match: 7. The CDR3 DNA reads TGTGCCAGCAGTACGGGACTAGCATTCTATGAGCAGTTCTTC. Protein product: CASSTGLAFYEQFF.

This clonotype was detected ten times or more. This rearrangement joins TRBV20-1 to TRBJ2-5, with D perhaps TRBD1 or TRBD2 (5 bases each). Germline V CDR1 and CDR2: DFQATT, SNEGSKA (reference sequence). The CDR3 loop spans 13 amino acids. The V and J ends lost 6 bases and 1 base respectively, with 12 bases between them. The CDR3 here is CSAAGDGQETQYF. DNA of the CDR3: TGCAGTGCCGCCGGGGACGGCCAAGAGACCCAGTACTTC.

In this sample, this clonotype turned up a few times. V and J are TRBV20-1 and TRBJ2-1; D tentatively fits TRBD1 or TRBD2 (6 bases each). V was pared by 1 base and J by 4 bases, with 26 bases between. Germline V CDR1 and CDR2: DFQATT, SNEGSKA (reference sequence). The CDR3 extends over 19 amino acids. The CDR3 DNA reads as TGCAGTGCTAGAGGGGAATCGGGGGCTTGGCGGGGCTCTTACAATGAGCAGTTCTTC. It is translated as CSARGESGAWRGSYNEQFF.

The J gene is TRBJ2-1, the V gene TRBV5-1, with D perhaps given as TRBD1 or TRBD2 (5 bases each). From germline, CDR1 is SGHRS and CDR2 YFSETQ. V lost 1 base and J lost 5, with 19 bases in between. There are 17 residues in the CDR3. The CDR3 region is CASSLYSRGPHDNEQFF. CDR3 coding DNA: TGCGCCAGCAGCTTGTACTCCCGGGGCCCCCACGACAATGAGCAGTTCTTC.

V gene TRBV10-3 combines with J gene TRBJ1-2; D remains unclear. Germline CDR1 reads ENHRY; CDR2 reads SYGVKD. The CDR3 consists of 14 residues. Trimming cost V 6 bases and J 4 bases, with 15 bases left between them. CDR3 residues: CAIRLDGPVYGYTF. In nucleotides, the CDR3 is TGTGCCATCAGACTGGACGGGCCCGTCTATGGCTACACCTTC.

This clonotype was picked up a small number of times. The rearrangement links TRBV7-3 to TRBJ2-1; 10 bases are shared with TRBD2. This CDR3 is built from 15 residues. V trimming: 4 bases; J trimming: 4 bases; junction bases outside the gene matches: 4. Per the germline V gene, CDR1 is SGHTA and CDR2 is FQGTGA. CDR3 DNA: TGTGCCAGCAGCTCCGGGACTAGCGAGTACAATGAGCAGTTCTTC. Its translation is CASSSGTSEYNEQFF. Full variable domain (outside the CDR3, taken from reference TRBV7-3 and TRBJ2-1): GAGVSQTPSNKVTEKGKYVELRCDPISGHTALYWYRQSLGQGPEFLIYFQGTGAADDSGLPNDRFFAVRPEGSVSTLKIQRTERGDSAVYLCASSSGTSEYNEQFFGPGTRLTVL.

In its sample, this clonotype was seen many times. This rearrangement joins TRBV7-2 to TRBJ1-5; D is unresolved. Trimming stripped 1 base from V and 5 bases from J, with 6 bases between. This CDR3 spans 13 amino acids. Germline V gene lookup returns CDR1 SGHTA and CDR2 FQGNSA. DNA for the CDR3: TGTGCCAGCAGCTTAGGAGCGGATCAGCCCCAGCATTTT. Translated: CASSLGADQPQHF. Drawing the rest from reference TRBV7-2 and TRBJ1-5, the complete variable domain is GAGVSQSPSNKVTEKGKDVELRCDPISGHTALYWYRQSLGQGLEFLIYFQGNSAPDKSGLPSDRFSAERTGGSVSTLTIQRTQQEDSAVYLCASSLGADQPQHFGDGTRLSIL.

The rearrangement joins TRBV13 to TRBJ2-1; 12 bases agree with TRBD2. V was clipped by 4 bases and J by 6 bases; unmatched bases: 13. The germline V gene encodes CDR1 PRHDT and CDR2 FYEKMQ (reference sequence). This CDR3 spans 18 amino acids. CDR3 region: CASSSYLAGGPGANEQFF. CDR3 coding DNA: TGTGCCAGCAGCTCGTACCTAGCGGGAGGGCCTGGGGCCAATGAGCAGTTCTTC.